This T cell receptor (beta chain) was identified in a study of cytomegalovirus exposure and HLA in healthy donors. General study points: At a 0.05 false discovery rate, a later analysis found around 15,000 TCR beta sequences to be associated with HLA alleles.

It was with 60 Vbeta and 13 Jbeta primers that the PCR ran. Assay: immunoSEQ multiplex PCR; the TCRdb copy retains only in-frame clones and omits some. The sample includes 150,000 to 200,000 clones, about three quarters of them seen just once. In its sample, this clone was seen a few times. The antigen remains unidentified. V was pared by 8 bases and J by 3 bases, with 17 bases between. CDR1 SNHLY and CDR2 FYNNEI come from the germline V gene. This CDR3 spans 14 amino acids. The gene calls are TRBV2 and TRBJ2-7; D gene uncertain. The TCR was taken from a woman in her thirties or forties in good health and CMV-seropositive. The sequenced material came from PBMCs. CDR3 coding DNA: TGTGCCAGCTCCCCACCCGTGAGTTACTACGAGCAGTACTTC. Translating gives CASSPPVSYYEQYF.